The 4 T cell receptor beta chains below all came from one sample that was sequenced in a study of blood T cell repertoires in COVID-19. The assay was immunoSEQ multiplex PCR, and TCRdb's table has in-frame clones only and misses some. The sample yields more than 60,000 clones, roughly 87% seen once. The sample comprised peripheral blood. Receptors were obtained from a woman aged 80 or over with active or convalescent COVID-19.

V gene TRBV5-1 combines with J gene TRBJ1-4; D call uncertain. The germline gives CDR1 SGHRS, CDR2 YFSETQ. This CDR3 has 16 residues. Trimming cost V 2 bases and J 0 bases, with 11 bases left between them. Here the CDR3 reads CASSFGTHSTNEKLFF. For the CDR3, the DNA is TGCGCCAGCAGCTTTGGTACACATTCAACTAATGAAAAACTGTTTTTT.

The CDR3 coding sequence is TGTGCCAGCAGCAACCGCGGGCACTACGAGCAGTACTTC. Protein sequence: CASSNRGHYEQYF. The chain is built from TRBV12-3 or TRBV12-4 and TRBJ2-7; tentative D call: TRBD2 (5 bases). Trimming left V 6 bases short and J 3 bases short, with 12 bases between. The length of the CDR3 is 13 residues.

The chain carries TRBV7-2 and TRBJ2-5; 8 bases match TRBD2. J gave up 5 bases and V 3 bases, and 8 bases lay outside the gene matches. The CDR3 is 15 amino acids. Germline-derived CDR1 and CDR2 are SGHTA and FQGNSA. CDR3: CASSFIRGGPETQYF. DNA of the CDR3: TGTGCCAGCAGCTTTATCCGGGGGGGCCCGGAGACCCAGTACTTC.

The rearrangement uses TRBV5-1 and TRBJ2-3; 9 bases align to TRBD1. The CDR3 consists of 16 residues. The V gene end was trimmed by 4 bases and the J gene end by 2 bases; junction bases not matched to a gene: 8. CDR1 is SGHRS, CDR2 YFSETQ, per germline. This chain's CDR3 is CASSRQGQGNTDTQYF. The CDR3 nucleotides are TGCGCCAGCAGCCGCCAAGGACAGGGGAACACAGATACGCAGTATTTT.